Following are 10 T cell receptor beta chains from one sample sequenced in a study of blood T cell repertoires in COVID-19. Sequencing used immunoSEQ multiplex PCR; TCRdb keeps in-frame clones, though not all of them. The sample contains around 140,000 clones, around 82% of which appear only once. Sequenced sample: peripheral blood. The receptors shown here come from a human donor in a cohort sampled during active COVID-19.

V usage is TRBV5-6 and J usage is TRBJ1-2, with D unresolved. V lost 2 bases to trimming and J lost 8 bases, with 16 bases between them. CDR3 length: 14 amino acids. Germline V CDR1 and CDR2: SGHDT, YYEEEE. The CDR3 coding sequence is TGTGCCAGCAGCTTCGTGCAGGCCCGATGGGGCTACACCTTC. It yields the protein CASSFVQARWGYTF.

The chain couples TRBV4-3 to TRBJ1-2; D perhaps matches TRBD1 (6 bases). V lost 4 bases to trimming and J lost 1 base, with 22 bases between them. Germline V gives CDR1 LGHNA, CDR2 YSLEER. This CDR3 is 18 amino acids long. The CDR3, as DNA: TGCGCCAGCAGCCTTAGGGAGGGGGGCTTTGTGGATAACTATGGCTACACCTTC. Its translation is CASSLREGGFVDNYGYTF.

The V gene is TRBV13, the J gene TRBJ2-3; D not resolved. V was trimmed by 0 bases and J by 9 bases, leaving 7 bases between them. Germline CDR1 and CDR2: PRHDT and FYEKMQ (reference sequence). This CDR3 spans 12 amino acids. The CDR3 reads CASSLGARTQYF. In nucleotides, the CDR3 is TGTGCCAGCAGCTTAGGGGCTAGGACGCAGTATTTT.

For the CDR3, the DNA is TGTGCCAGCAGCTTATTCGTTGGGGGGGGCAATCAGCCCCAGCATTTT. This encodes CASSLFVGGGNQPQHF. This chain uses TRBV5-6 with TRBJ1-5, with D maybe TRBD1 (5 bases). Per the germline V gene, CDR1 is SGHDT and CDR2 is YYEEEE. The CDR3 length is 16 residues. Trimming took off 2 bases at V and 2 bases at J, with 14 bases between the two ends.

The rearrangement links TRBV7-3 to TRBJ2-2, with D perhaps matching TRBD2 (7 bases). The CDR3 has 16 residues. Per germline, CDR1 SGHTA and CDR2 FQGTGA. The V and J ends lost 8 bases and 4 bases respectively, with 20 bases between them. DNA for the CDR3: TGTGCCAGCCGACCTAGGGGGGGGCTCGGCACCGGGGAGCTGTTTTTT. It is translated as CASRPRGGLGTGELFF.

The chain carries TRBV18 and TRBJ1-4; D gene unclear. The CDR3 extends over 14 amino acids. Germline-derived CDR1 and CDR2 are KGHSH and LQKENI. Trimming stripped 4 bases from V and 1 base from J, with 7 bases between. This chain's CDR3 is CASSLSGTNEKLFF. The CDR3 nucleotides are TGTGCCAGCTCACTCTCGGGAACTAATGAAAAACTGTTTTTT. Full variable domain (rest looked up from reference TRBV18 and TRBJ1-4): NAGVMQNPRHLVRRRGQEARLRCSPMKGHSHVYWYRQLPEEGLKFMVYLQKENIIDESGMPKERFSAEFPKEGPSILRIQQVVRGDSAAYFCASSLSGTNEKLFFGSGTQLSVL.

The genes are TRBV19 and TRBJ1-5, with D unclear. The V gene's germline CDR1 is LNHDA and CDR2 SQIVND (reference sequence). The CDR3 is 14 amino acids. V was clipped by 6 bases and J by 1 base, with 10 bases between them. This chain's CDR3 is CASRARWSNQPQHF. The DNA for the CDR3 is TGTGCCAGTAGGGCTCGTTGGAGCAATCAGCCCCAGCATTTT. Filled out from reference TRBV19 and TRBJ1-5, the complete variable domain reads DGGITQSPKYLFRKEGQNVTLSCEQNLNHDAMYWYRQDPGQGLRLIYYSQIVNDFQKGDIAEGYSVSREKKESFPLTVTSAQKNPTAFYLCASRARWSNQPQHFGDGTRLSIL.

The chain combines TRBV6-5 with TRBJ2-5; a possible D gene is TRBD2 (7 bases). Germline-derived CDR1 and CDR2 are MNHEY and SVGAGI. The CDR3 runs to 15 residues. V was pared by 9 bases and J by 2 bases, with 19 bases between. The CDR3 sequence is CASRDGGRGQETQYF. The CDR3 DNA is TGTGCCAGTCGCGACGGGGGGAGGGGGCAAGAGACCCAGTACTTC.

The CDR3 bases are TGTGCCAGCAGCTTAACAGGGGCCGACACTGAAGCTTTCTTT. It encodes CASSLTGADTEAFF. The chain is built from TRBV7-3 and TRBJ1-1; D may be TRBD1 (5 bases). V was shortened by 0 bases and J by 3 bases, with 8 bases between the two germline ends. Germline CDR1 is SGHTA and CDR2 is FQGTGA. The CDR3 contains 14 residues.

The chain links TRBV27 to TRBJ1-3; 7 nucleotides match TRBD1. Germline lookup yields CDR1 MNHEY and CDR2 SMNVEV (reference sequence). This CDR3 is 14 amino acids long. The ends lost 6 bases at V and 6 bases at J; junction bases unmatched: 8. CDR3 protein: CASSSRDRANTIYF. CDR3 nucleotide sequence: TGTGCCAGCAGCTCCCGGGACAGAGCAAACACCATATATTTT.